Each of the 28 T cell receptor beta chains below was sequenced from the same sample in a study of blood T cells in healthy people across ages. Together with a sample-barcoded 5' primer, a J-beta primer mix was included in a second PCR lasting about 6 to 12 cycles. MiXCR was run by TCRdb on the 5' RACE reads, yielding one entry per CDR3 protein. This table holds 950,000 to 1,200,000 distinct CDR3 sequences, 30% to 40% found once. Sequencing input: blood. The receptors shown here come from a man between 18 and 35 years old in good health.

The gene calls are TRBV4-3 and TRBJ2-3; unclear D gene. CDR3 length: 15 residues. Looked up from germline, CDR1 is LGHNA and CDR2 is YSLEER. V lost 1 base and J lost 3, with 11 bases in between. CDR3 in amino acids: CASSQGRTWTDTQYF. CDR3 DNA sequence: TGCGCCAGCAGCCAAGGACGGACGTGGACAGATACGCAGTATTTT.

This chain connects TRBV6-2 or TRBV6-3 to TRBJ1-1; D unclear. Per germline, CDR1 MNHEY and CDR2 SVGEGT. Trimming cost V 6 bases and J 3 bases, with 8 bases left between them. The CDR3 runs 12 residues. The CDR3 here is CASRTPHTEAFF. DNA for the CDR3: TGTGCCAGCAGGACCCCGCACACTGAAGCTTTCTTT.

The table lists this clonotype with a few counts. The rearrangement uses TRBV28 and TRBJ1-2; D not certain. V lost 6 bases to trimming and J lost 6 bases, with 14 bases between them. This CDR3 has 13 residues. Germline V gene sequence: CDR1 MDHEN, CDR2 SYDVKM. The CDR3 spells CASSPDGTHGYTF. DNA for the CDR3: TGTGCCAGCAGCCCGGACGGAACCCATGGCTACACCTTC.

The chain links TRBV4-2 to TRBJ1-2; D remains ambiguous. The length of the CDR3 is 13 residues. With 0 bases removed from V and 7 bases from J, the gap between germline ends came to 9 bases. In germline, CDR1 is LGHNA, CDR2 YNFKEQ. The DNA of the CDR3 is TGTGCCAGCAGCCAAGATAGGTCCGTTGGCTACACCTTC. It codes for CASSQDRSVGYTF.

The V gene is TRBV7-2, the J gene TRBJ1-2, with a tentative D call TRBD1 (5 bases). The CDR3 has 15 residues. Germline V gives CDR1 SGHTA, CDR2 FQGNSA. Trimming pared 4 bases from V and 2 bases from J, leaving 14 bases between. The CDR3 protein is CASSSPGRVNYGYTF. CDR3 sequence (DNA): TGTGCCAGCAGCTCTCCAGGGAGGGTAAACTATGGCTACACCTTC.

There are a few counts of this clonotype. The V and J genes are TRBV29-1 and TRBJ1-5; D gene ambiguous. V lost 4 bases, J lost 1 base, and 5 bases lay in between. Germline V gene sequence: CDR1 SQVTM, CDR2 ANQGSEA. The CDR3 is made up of 12 amino acids. CDR3 sequence: CSVAGSNQPQHF. The CDR3 DNA is TGCAGCGTTGCGGGGAGCAATCAGCCCCAGCATTTT.

The V and J genes are TRBV20-1 and TRBJ1-4; D call uncertain. The CDR3 loop spans 13 amino acids. With 2 bases removed from V and 2 bases from J, the gap between germline ends came to 6 bases. In germline, CDR1 is DFQATT, CDR2 SNEGSKA (reference sequence). CDR3: CSARLWTNEKLFF. The CDR3 coding sequence is TGCAGTGCTAGATTGTGGACTAATGAAAAACTGTTTTTT.

This chain links TRBV20-1 with TRBJ2-7; TRBD2 agrees at 9 bases. The germline gives CDR1 DFQATT, CDR2 SNEGSKA (reference sequence). The CDR3 sequence is 16 residues long. Trimming removed 2 bases from V and 7 bases from J; junction bases left unmatched: 15. Written as DNA, the CDR3 is TGCAGTGCTAGACCCCCTAGCGGGGAAGCCTACAATGAGCAGTACTTC. Its protein product is CSARPPSGEAYNEQYF.

This rearrangement joins TRBV12-3 or TRBV12-4 to TRBJ1-2; D call uncertain. The length of the CDR3 is 13 residues. V lost 2 bases and J lost 4, with 8 bases in between. The CDR3 DNA reads TGTGCCAGCAGTTTAAAACCGATCTATGGCTACACCTTC. It yields the protein CASSLKPIYGYTF.

This clonotype has a handful of counts. The chain combines TRBV7-9 with TRBJ1-1; D is possibly TRBD1 (5 bases). Germline-derived CDR1 and CDR2 are SEHNR and FQNEAQ (reference sequence). The V end was cut by 5 bases, the J end by 4 bases, with 17 bases between. There are 15 residues in the CDR3. The CDR3 loop is CASSPPGTSPTEAFF. CDR3 DNA: TGTGCCAGCAGCCCCCCCGGGACCTCTCCCACTGAAGCTTTCTTT.

The rearrangement joins TRBV21-1 to TRBJ2-3; the table's D gene call, TRBD2, was not cross checked with the DNA. TRBV21-1 is listed as a pseudogene. This CDR3 comprises 17 residues. The CDR3 DNA follows: TGTGCCAGCAGCATCTTGCGGGGGGGCCCTAGGACAGATACGCAGTATTTT. Translation gives CASSILRGGPRTDTQYF.

The chain links TRBV9 to TRBJ1-1; 7 bases align to TRBD1. Germline V gives CDR1 SGDLS, CDR2 YYNGEE. This CDR3 is 13 amino acids long. The J segment lost 11 bases and the V segment lost 0 bases, leaving 7 bases of the junction unmatched. CDR3 sequence (DNA): TGTGCCAGCAGCGTAGAGGGGGCAGGGAGTGCTTTCTTT. The encoded protein is CASSVEGAGSAFF. Drawing the rest from reference TRBV9 and TRBJ1-1, the complete variable domain is DSGVTQTPKHLITATGQRVTLRCSPRSGDLSVYWYQQSLDQGLQFLIQYYNGEERAKGNILERFSAQQFPDLHSELNLSSLELGDSALYFCASSVEGAGSAFFGQGTRLTVV.

The sample holds many counts of this clonotype. This rearrangement joins TRBV12-3 or TRBV12-4 to TRBJ2-7; D perhaps matches TRBD1 (5 bases). The CDR3 extends over 14 amino acids. V lost 0 bases and J lost 0, with 6 bases in between. As DNA, the CDR3 is TGTGCCAGCAGTTTAGCAGGGGCCTCCTACGAGCAGTACTTC. Encoded protein: CASSLAGASYEQYF.

There are a few counts of this clonotype. The V call is TRBV10-3, the J call TRBJ2-7; D gene uncertain. Germline CDR1 is ENHRY and CDR2 is SYGVKD. V lost 2 bases and J lost 10, with 12 bases in between. The CDR3 has 12 residues. CDR3 sequence reads: CAISEAPQEQYF. CDR3 DNA sequence: TGTGCCATCAGTGAGGCCCCACAAGAACAGTACTTC.

The chain has TRBV13 and TRBJ1-2; TRBD1 might be the D (5 bases). The V gene lost 2 bases and the J gene lost 5 bases, with 18 bases spanning the gap. Germline CDR1 PRHDT, CDR2 FYEKMQ (reference sequence). The CDR3 covers 16 residues. This CDR3 is CASSLWSDRGVYGYTF. The CDR3 bases are TGTGCCAGCAGCTTATGGTCAGATAGAGGGGTGTATGGCTACACCTTC.

The rearrangement joins TRBV6-2 or TRBV6-3 to TRBJ2-3, with 9 positions matching TRBD1. The CDR3 runs 18 residues. The trim removed 10 bases at V and 0 bases at J, leaving 17 bases unmatched. CDR1 is MNHEY, CDR2 SVGEGT, per germline. Here the CDR3 reads CATSYLGQGGFSTDTQYF. The CDR3, as DNA: TGTGCCACCTCGTATCTGGGACAGGGTGGTTTCAGCACAGATACGCAGTATTTT.

This clonotype came up a few times. This sequence joins TRBV7-9 and TRBJ1-2; a weak D match, TRBD1 (6 bases). CDR1 and CDR2 (germline): SEHNR, FQNEAQ (reference sequence). V shed 5 bases and J shed 0 bases, with 19 bases lying between them. CDR3 length equals 17 residues. The CDR3 sequence: CASSRPPHGQSNYGYTF. In DNA, the CDR3 is TGTGCCAGCAGCCGTCCTCCCCATGGACAGTCTAACTATGGCTACACCTTC.

V gene TRBV7-2 combines with J gene TRBJ2-7; tentative D call: TRBD1 (6 bases). Germline lookup yields CDR1 SGHTA and CDR2 FQGNSA. This CDR3 has 19 residues. V lost 6 bases and J 1 base, leaving 28 bases between the germline ends. In nucleotides, the CDR3 is TGTGCCAGCAGACCCACCGGAATGACCGGGACACCCCTATCCTACGAGCAGTACTTC. It yields the protein CASRPTGMTGTPLSYEQYF.

This clonotype was found once. This chain connects TRBV2 to TRBJ1-2; D perhaps matches TRBD1 (6 bases). The CDR3 totals 15 residues. Between the trimmed V and J ends, which lost 10 bases and 2 bases, there was a span of 20 bases. Germline V CDR1 and CDR2: SNHLY, FYNNEI. CDR3 in amino acids: CATLIYRAPNYGYTF. CDR3 nucleotides: TGTGCCACTCTAATTTACAGGGCCCCAAACTATGGCTACACCTTC. The full variable domain, in which reference TRBV2 and TRBJ1-2 provide the parts outside the CDR3, is EPEVTQTPSHQVTQMGQEVILRCVPISNHLYFYWYRQILGQKVEFLVSFYNNEISEKSEIFDDQFSVERPDGSNFTLKIRSTKLEDSAMYFCATLIYRAPNYGYTFGSGTRLTVV.

This clonotype was observed a few times. V and J are TRBV4-3 and TRBJ2-3, with D perhaps TRBD2 (5 bases). In germline, CDR1 is LGHNA, CDR2 YSLEER. This CDR3 has 15 amino acids. V was clipped by 4 bases and J by 2 bases, with 13 bases between them. Written as DNA, the CDR3 is TGCGCCAGCAGCCTGGCGGGCCTTGACACAGATACGCAGTATTTT. The encoded protein is CASSLAGLDTDTQYF.

This chain links TRBV27 with TRBJ2-3; a weak D match, TRBD1 (5 bases). From germline, CDR1 is MNHEY and CDR2 SMNVEV (reference sequence). CDR3 size: 17 residues. Trimming took off 4 bases at V and 6 bases at J, with 23 bases between the two ends. The CDR3 here is CASSSQIRTRPRDTQYF. The DNA of the CDR3 is TGTGCCAGCAGTTCCCAAATAAGGACAAGACCCCGGGATACGCAGTATTTT.

This clonotype was observed a few times. A much larger clone sits a single nucleotide away, making a read error possible. The V gene is TRBV4-3, the J gene TRBJ2-1; no definite D call. The V gene's germline CDR1 is LGHNA and CDR2 YSLEER. Trimming stripped 5 bases from V and 13 bases from J, with 21 bases between. This CDR3 is built from 14 residues. This chain's CDR3 is CASSLGANEETQFF. The DNA of the CDR3 is TGCGCCAGCAGCTTAGGAGCCAACGAAGAGACCCAGTTCTTC.

V and J are TRBV27 and TRBJ1-4; D possibly corresponds to TRBD1 (5 bases). The CDR3 spans 12 residues. The germline gives CDR1 MNHEY, CDR2 SMNVEV (reference sequence). The V and J ends lost 6 bases and 10 bases respectively, with 12 bases between them. The CDR3 spells CASSRDDGKLFF. CDR3 nucleotide sequence: TGTGCCAGCAGCAGGGACGACGGAAAACTGTTTTTT. Looking up the rest from reference TRBV27 and TRBJ1-4 gives the full variable domain: EAQVTQNPRYLITVTGKKLTVTCSQNMNHEYMSWYRQDPGLGLRQIYYSMNVEVTDKGDVPEGYKVSRKEKRNFPLILESPSPNQTSLYFCASSRDDGKLFFGSGTQLSVL.

The chain uses TRBV25-1 and TRBJ1-1; no firm D call. CDR1 is MGHDK, CDR2 SYGVNS, per germline. With 2 bases removed from V and 3 bases from J, the gap between germline ends came to 7 bases. This CDR3 is 13 amino acids long. DNA of the CDR3: TGTGCCAGCAGTGAACCTTTGGACACTGAAGCTTTCTTT. Protein: CASSEPLDTEAFF.

The rearrangement uses TRBV12-3 or TRBV12-4 and TRBJ1-4, with unresolved D. Trimming pared 6 bases from V and 0 bases from J, leaving 5 bases between. The CDR3 extends over 13 amino acids. The CDR3 DNA reads as TGTGCCAGCAGCAAAGCAACTAATGAAAAACTGTTTTTT. Its translation is CASSKATNEKLFF.

This clonotype showed up just a few times. The chain has TRBV7-2 and TRBJ1-1, with D tentatively TRBD1 (6 bases). The CDR3 runs 16 residues. V was cut by 1 base and J by 5 bases, with 17 bases left in between. Per the germline V gene, CDR1 is SGHTA and CDR2 is FQGNSA. The CDR3 bases are TGTGCCAGCAGCTTAGGTGTCCGGCAGGGGAATACTGAAGCTTTCTTT. Protein: CASSLGVRQGNTEAFF.

There are a few counts of this clonotype. This sequence joins TRBV6-6 and TRBJ1-2; unclear D gene. Germline CDR1 is MNHNY and CDR2 is SVGAGI (reference sequence). Trimming removed 6 bases at V and 0 bases at J, with 20 bases between. The CDR3 loop spans 17 amino acids. CDR3 loop: CASRNWAHASANYGYTF. DNA of the CDR3: TGTGCCAGCAGGAATTGGGCGCACGCTTCGGCTAACTATGGCTACACCTTC.

This sequence joins TRBV9 and TRBJ2-2; TRBD1 agrees at 9 bases. From germline, CDR1 is SGDLS and CDR2 YYNGEE. V lost 6 bases and J lost 3; bases outside the gene matches: 6. The CDR3 has 15 amino acids. The CDR3 DNA reads as TGTGCCAGCAACCCGGGACAGGGTCACACCGGGGAGCTGTTTTTT. Translation gives CASNPGQGHTGELFF.